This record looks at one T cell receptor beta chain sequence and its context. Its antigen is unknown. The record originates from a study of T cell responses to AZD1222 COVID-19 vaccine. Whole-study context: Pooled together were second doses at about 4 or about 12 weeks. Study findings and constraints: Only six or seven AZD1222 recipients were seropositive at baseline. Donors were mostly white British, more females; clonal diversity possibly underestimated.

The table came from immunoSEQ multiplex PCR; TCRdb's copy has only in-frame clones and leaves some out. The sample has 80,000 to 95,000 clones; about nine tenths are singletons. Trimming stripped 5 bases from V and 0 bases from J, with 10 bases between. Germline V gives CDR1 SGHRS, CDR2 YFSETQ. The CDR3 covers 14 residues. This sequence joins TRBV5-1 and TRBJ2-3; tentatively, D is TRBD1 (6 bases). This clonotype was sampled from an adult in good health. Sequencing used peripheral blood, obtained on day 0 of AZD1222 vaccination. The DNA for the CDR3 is TGCGCCAGCAGTAGGGGACATAGCACAGATACGCAGTATTTT. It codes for CASSRGHSTDTQYF.